This T cell receptor beta chain was sequenced for a study of cytomegalovirus exposure and HLA in healthy donors. Study overall: There were 65 million to 85 million unique TCRs (from HLA-typed donors) in an early data release. Whole-study findings and limits: The records held CMV serostatus as the only immune exposure information. Donors were assumed by presence/absence analyses to have roughly uniform sequencing depth.

Comments on this clone: What it recognizes is unknown.

Looked up from germline, CDR1 is MNHNY and CDR2 is SVGAGI (reference sequence). This CDR3 has 16 residues. J gave up 5 bases and V 5 bases, and 11 bases lay outside the gene matches. The donors (healthy individuals) were bone marrow donors. The PCR contained 60 Vbeta and 13 Jbeta primers. Generated by immunoSEQ multiplex PCR, the TCRdb table keeps only in-frame clones and is missing some. The sample has under 70,000 clones. The chain uses TRBV6-6 and TRBJ2-1; 8 positions agree with TRBD2. The receptor's source is a man aged 45-65 years in good health and CMV-seropositive. Sequencing input: PBMCs. CDR3: CASSPPLAGTDNEQFF. The CDR3 bases are TGTGCCAGCAGTCCCCCCTTAGCGGGGACCGACAATGAGCAGTTCTTC.